The 25 T cell receptor beta chains presented below share a single source sample, sequenced in a study of blood T cell repertoires in COVID-19 (dated by TCRdb to 2020 to 2021). Library preparation was by the immunoSEQ multiplex PCR assay. TCRdb took over this immuneACCESS table, retaining in-frame rearrangements with V and J assigned. Such tables are incomplete; in checked studies, under half of the missing clones stem from an unresolved V gene, and the remainder is unexplained. The table for this sample lists 250,000 to 350,000 clones; roughly 91% of them were counted only once. Of the sample, 2% to 2.5% is held by the ten largest clones. The specimen was PBMCs or T cells enriched from blood (not recorded which). The receptor set was obtained from a woman aged 60-75 years in a cohort exposed to, infected with or recovered from COVID-19 (not recorded which).

This chain links TRBV11-2 with TRBJ2-7; TRBD1 is a possible D gene (5 bases). Trimming took 4 bases from V and 0 from J, leaving 10 bases between them. The CDR3 contains 14 residues. Germline V CDR1 and CDR2: SGHAT, FQNNGV. The CDR3 protein is CASSSTTASYEQYF. Written as DNA, the CDR3 is TGTGCCAGCAGCTCAACGACAGCCTCCTACGAGCAGTACTTC.

The chain recombines TRBV27 with TRBJ2-1; TRBD2 aligns across 10 bases. The CDR3 length is 17 residues. Germline lookup yields CDR1 MNHEY and CDR2 SMNVEV (reference sequence). V shed 6 bases and J 8 bases; nucleotides not matched to a gene: 16. The CDR3 DNA sequence: TGTGCCAGCAGCCAACACAAAGCGGGAGGGCCAAGCGATGAGCAGTTCTTC. Its protein product is CASSQHKAGGPSDEQFF.

This chain uses TRBV19 with TRBJ1-6, with D perhaps TRBD1 (6 bases). Germline values: CDR1 LNHDA, CDR2 SQIVND (reference sequence). V dropped 6 bases and J dropped 9 bases, with 18 bases sitting between them. This CDR3 comprises 15 residues. The DNA for the CDR3 is TGTGCCAGTAGCAGAGGGGGGGACTTCGGTTCACCCCTCCACTTT. Amino acid sequence: CASSRGGDFGSPLHF. The variable domain in full, with the rest retrieved from reference TRBV19 and TRBJ1-6, is DGGITQSPKYLFRKEGQNVTLSCEQNLNHDAMYWYRQDPGQGLRLIYYSQIVNDFQKGDIAEGYSVSREKKESFPLTVTSAQKNPTAFYLCASSRGGDFGSPLHFGNGTRLTVT.

V usage is TRBV9 and J usage is TRBJ1-3, with D uncertain. The germline V gene has CDR1 SGDLS and CDR2 YYNGEE. The CDR3 length is 15 residues. V was clipped by 0 bases and J by 4 bases, with 11 bases between them. CDR3 sequence (DNA): TGTGCCAGCAGCGTAGATATGCGTTCGGGAAACACCATATATTTT. This translates into CASSVDMRSGNTIYF.

The V call is TRBV19, the J call TRBJ1-5; D gene ambiguous. This CDR3 region has 15 residues. Germline lookup yields CDR1 LNHDA and CDR2 SQIVND (reference sequence). The V end was cut by 3 bases, the J end by 4 bases, with 13 bases between. CDR3 sequence reads: CASSIRGVGNQPQHF. In nucleotides, the CDR3 is TGTGCCAGTAGTATCCGCGGGGTTGGGAATCAGCCCCAGCATTTT.

The rearrangement links TRBV6-5 to TRBJ2-1; D might be TRBD2 (6 bases). From germline, CDR1 is MNHEY and CDR2 SVGAGI. CDR3 length: 16 amino acids. V was pared by 0 bases and J by 3 bases, with 12 bases between. The CDR3 bases are TGTGCCAGCAGTTACTCGAGCGGGCTCGACTACAATGAGCAGTTCTTC. It specifies CASSYSSGLDYNEQFF.

This clone was observed a single time. The chain couples TRBV6-2 or TRBV6-3 to TRBJ2-5; D not resolved. The CDR3 is made up of 14 amino acids. Germline V gives CDR1 MNHEY, CDR2 SVGEGT. V gave up 0 bases and J gave up 6 bases, with 11 bases separating them. CDR3 sequence: CASSYSRRAQTQYF. In nucleotides, the CDR3 is TGTGCCAGCAGTTACTCTCGGCGAGCGCAGACCCAGTACTTC.

J is TRBJ2-1 and V is TRBV7-9, with D possibly TRBD1 on 5 matching bases. V lost 1 base and J 15 bases, leaving 16 bases between the germline ends. The germline V gene encodes CDR1 SEHNR and CDR2 FQNEAQ (reference sequence). This CDR3 has 13 amino acids. CDR3 DNA sequence: TGTGCCAGCAGCTTAGACGGATTTGCAGGGCCGTTCTTC. Its translation is CASSLDGFAGPFF.

The V and J genes are TRBV6-1 and TRBJ1-1, with TRBD1 identical over 8 bases. V gave up 1 base and J gave up 10 bases; unmatched junction bases: 8. From germline, CDR1 is MNHNS and CDR2 SASEGT. This CDR3 spans 14 amino acids. The CDR3 here is CASSEVWDRRRAFF. Written as DNA, the CDR3 is TGTGCCAGCAGTGAAGTCTGGGACAGGCGTCGAGCTTTCTTT.

The chain uses TRBV24-1 and TRBJ1-2, with TRBD1 identical over 9 bases. CDR3 size: 15 residues. The V gene's germline CDR1 is KGHDR and CDR2 SFDVKD. Trimming removed 3 bases from V and 4 bases from J; junction bases left unmatched: 5. CDR3 protein: CATSDKGTGPYGYTF. The CDR3 DNA reads as TGTGCCACCAGTGATAAAGGGACAGGGCCCTATGGCTACACCTTC.

This clone was picked up a small number of times. This chain connects TRBV6-4 to TRBJ1-3, with D hard to call. Between the trimmed V and J ends, which lost 6 bases and 0 bases, there was a span of 6 bases. This CDR3 contains 13 residues. Germline values: CDR1 MRHNA, CDR2 SNTAGT. The CDR3 spells CASSPVSGNTIYF. DNA of the CDR3: TGTGCCAGCAGCCCGGTCTCTGGAAACACCATATATTTT.

The chain joins TRBV28 to TRBJ1-5; 9 bases fit TRBD1. This CDR3 is built from 16 residues. V trimming: 6 bases; J trimming: 6 bases; junction bases outside the gene matches: 12. The germline V gene encodes CDR1 MDHEN and CDR2 SYDVKM. The CDR3 here is CASSRKTGGRGQPQHF. CDR3 coding DNA: TGTGCCAGCAGCAGAAAAACAGGGGGCCGGGGTCAGCCCCAGCATTTT.

The chain links TRBV9 to TRBJ2-2, with TRBD2 identical over 7 bases. In germline, CDR1 is SGDLS, CDR2 YYNGEE. The CDR3 runs to 14 residues. J lost 4 bases, V lost 3 bases, and 3 bases had no gene match. The CDR3 nucleotides are TGTGCCAGCAGCGCGGGGGGTATCACCGGGGAGCTGTTTTTT. This translates into CASSAGGITGELFF.

The rearrangement uses TRBV20-1 and TRBJ1-2, with TRBD1 identical over 9 bases. Germline V gives CDR1 DFQATT, CDR2 SNEGSKA (reference sequence). The J segment lost 5 bases and the V segment lost 6 bases, leaving 1 base of the junction unmatched. The CDR3 is 11 residues long. CDR3 protein: CSAGTGYGYTF. The CDR3 region has the DNA TGCAGTGCGGGGACAGGGTATGGCTACACCTTC.

This rearrangement joins TRBV6-1 to TRBJ2-7, with TRBD2 matching over 8 bases. J gave up 5 bases and V 2 bases, and 2 bases lay outside the gene matches. The CDR3 spans 13 residues. CDR1 and CDR2 (germline): MNHNS, SASEGT. CDR3 loop: CASSERREDEQYF. CDR3 DNA: TGTGCCAGCAGTGAACGGCGGGAGGACGAGCAGTACTTC.

The chain is built from TRBV6-5 and TRBJ2-1; 9 bases map to TRBD1. Germline trimming cut 2 bases from V and 5 bases from J; bases unmatched to any gene: 4. The CDR3 is 15 amino acids. Germline CDR1 is MNHEY and CDR2 is SVGAGI. CDR3 amino acids: CASSYTGQGHNEQFF. CDR3 nucleotides: TGTGCCAGCAGTTACACGGGACAGGGACACAATGAGCAGTTCTTC.

The chain joins TRBV5-1 to TRBJ2-1, with D possibly being TRBD2 (6 bases). The germline CDR1 and CDR2 sequences are SGHRS and YFSETQ. Trimming took off 3 bases at V and 6 bases at J, with 16 bases between the two ends. This CDR3 spans 15 amino acids. CDR3 amino acids: CASSYRAGYPNEQFF. The DNA for the CDR3 is TGCGCCAGCAGCTATAGAGCGGGCTATCCCAATGAGCAGTTCTTC.

The chain joins TRBV6-4 to TRBJ2-7; 11 nucleotides line up with TRBD1. This CDR3 comprises 14 residues. The J segment lost 4 bases and the V segment lost 6 bases, leaving 5 bases of the junction unmatched. The germline V gene encodes CDR1 MRHNA and CDR2 SNTAGT. The CDR3 DNA reads TGTGCCAGCAGCCCGGGACAGGGGGGATACGAGCAGTACTTC. Translation gives CASSPGQGGYEQYF.

As DNA, the CDR3 is TGTGCCAGCAGCCGGACTAGCGTGAGCACCGGGGAGCTGTTTTTT. This encodes CASSRTSVSTGELFF. This chain connects TRBV7-2 to TRBJ2-2, with TRBD2 identical over 9 bases. This CDR3 comprises 15 residues. Germline loops: CDR1 SGHTA, CDR2 FQGNSA. V was clipped by 5 bases and J by 4 bases; unmatched bases: 5.

V and J are TRBV18 and TRBJ2-7; no firm D call. Germline loops: CDR1 KGHSH, CDR2 LQKENI. This CDR3 is built from 15 residues. V lost 4 bases and J 5 bases, leaving 18 bases between the germline ends. CDR3 region: CASSLVPGATNEQYF. The CDR3 nucleotides read TGTGCCAGCTCACTGGTCCCAGGCGCAACGAACGAGCAGTACTTC.

V usage is TRBV18 and J usage is TRBJ2-2; D possibly corresponds to TRBD1 (6 bases). Between the trimmed V and J ends, which lost 4 bases and 0 bases, there was a span of 12 bases. This CDR3 has 16 amino acids. Germline assignment: CDR1 KGHSH and CDR2 LQKENI. The CDR3 spells CASSQTTGSNTGELFF. CDR3 in DNA: TGTGCCAGCTCACAGACGACAGGATCGAACACCGGGGAGCTGTTTTTT.

The rearrangement joins TRBV18 to TRBJ1-4; 7 bases match TRBD1. V lost 4 bases to trimming and J lost 7 bases; unmatched junction nucleotides: 18. Germline CDR1 reads KGHSH; CDR2 reads LQKENI. The CDR3 totals 18 residues. CDR3 coding DNA: TGTGCCAGCTCACGTGCAGGGGGGATCCCAGGCTGGACTGAAAAACTGTTTTTT. Residues: CASSRAGGIPGWTEKLFF.

V gene TRBV5-5 combines with J gene TRBJ1-2, with no clear D. Between the trimmed V and J ends, which lost 4 bases and 5 bases, there was a span of 15 bases. The CDR3 extends over 14 amino acids. The germline V gene has CDR1 SGHKS and CDR2 YYEKEE (reference sequence). In nucleotides, the CDR3 is TGTGCCAGCAGCCCGGGAGGGCTCGGGTATGGCTACACCTTC. Protein sequence: CASSPGGLGYGYTF.

The V gene is TRBV7-2, the J gene TRBJ2-5; 10 nucleotides agree with TRBD2. CDR1 and CDR2 (germline): SGHTA, FQGNSA. Trimming at V came to 5 bases and at J to 5 bases, leaving 11 bases not matched to a gene. The CDR3 spans 16 residues. The CDR3 sequence is CASSRGLAGGGETQYF. The DNA of the CDR3 is TGTGCCAGCAGCCGGGGATTAGCGGGAGGCGGGGAGACCCAGTACTTC. Looking up the rest from reference TRBV7-2 and TRBJ2-5 gives the full variable domain: GAGVSQSPSNKVTEKGKDVELRCDPISGHTALYWYRQSLGQGLEFLIYFQGNSAPDKSGLPSDRFSAERTGGSVSTLTIQRTQQEDSAVYLCASSRGLAGGGETQYFGPGTRLLVL.

The rearrangement uses TRBV6-5 and TRBJ2-7; TRBD2 matches 10 bases. The germline gives CDR1 MNHEY, CDR2 SVGAGI. Germline trimming cut 10 bases from V and 0 bases from J; bases unmatched to any gene: 6. The CDR3 covers 14 residues. CDR3 sequence reads: CATRQREGSYEQYF. In DNA form, the CDR3 reads TGTGCCACAAGACAGCGGGAGGGCTCCTACGAGCAGTACTTC.